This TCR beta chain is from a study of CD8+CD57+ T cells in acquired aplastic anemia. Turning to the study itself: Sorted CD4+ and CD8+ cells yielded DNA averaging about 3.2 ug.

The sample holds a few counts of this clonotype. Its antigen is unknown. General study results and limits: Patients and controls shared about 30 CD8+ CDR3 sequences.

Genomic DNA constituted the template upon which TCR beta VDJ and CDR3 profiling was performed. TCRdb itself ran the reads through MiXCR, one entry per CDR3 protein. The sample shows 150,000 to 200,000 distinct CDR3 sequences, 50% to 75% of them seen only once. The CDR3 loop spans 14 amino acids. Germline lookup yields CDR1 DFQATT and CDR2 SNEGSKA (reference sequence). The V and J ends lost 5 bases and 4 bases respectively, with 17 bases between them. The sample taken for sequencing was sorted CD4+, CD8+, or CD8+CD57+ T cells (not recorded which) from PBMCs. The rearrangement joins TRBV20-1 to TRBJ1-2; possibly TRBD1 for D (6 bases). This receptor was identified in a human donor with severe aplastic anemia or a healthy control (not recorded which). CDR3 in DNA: TGCAGTGCTGCAGGGGACCGCAGGGTCTATGGCTACACCTTC. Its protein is CSAAGDRRVYGYTF.